These 17 T cell receptor beta chains share one sample of origin, sequenced in a study of blood T cell repertoires in COVID-19 (dated by TCRdb to 2018 to 2020). Library preparation was by the immunoSEQ multiplex PCR assay. TCRdb holds this immuneACCESS table with in-frame rearrangements only. Some clones are missing; in checked studies, unresolved V genes explain under half, and the rest has no known cause. Within this sample are roughly 70,000 clones, with around 90% of them counted one time only. Jointly, the top ten make up 6.5% to 8.5% of the sample. Sequencing used peripheral blood. These receptor sequences come from a human donor in a cohort sampled during active COVID-19.

This clone was recorded once. CDR3: CANSGGTGELFF. The CDR3 nucleotides are TGTGCCAACTCGGGGGGCACCGGGGAGCTGTTTTTT. The chain uses TRBV6-5 and TRBJ2-2; 7 nucleotides agree with TRBD2. The CDR3 length is 12 residues. The germline gives CDR1 MNHEY, CDR2 SVGAGI. V trimming: 10 bases; J trimming: 4 bases; junction bases outside the gene matches: 3.

J is TRBJ1-1 and V is TRBV5-6; 10 bases agree with TRBD1. Germline CDR1 SGHDT, CDR2 YYEEEE. V lost 1 base and J lost 6; bases outside the gene matches: 6. The CDR3 runs 15 residues. CDR3 nucleotide sequence: TGTGCCAGCAGCTTGATGGGGACAGGGGAATCTGAAGCTTTCTTT. It specifies CASSLMGTGESEAFF.

V gene TRBV7-2 combines with J gene TRBJ2-7; TRBD2 agrees at 12 bases. After removal of 4 bases from V and 3 bases from J, the junction contained 1 base not matched to a gene. CDR1 and CDR2 (germline): SGHTA, FQGNSA. This CDR3 has 14 residues. The CDR3, as DNA: TGTGCCAGCAGCTCGGGACTAGCGGGCTACGAGCAGTACTTC. This gives the protein CASSSGLAGYEQYF.

CDR3 region: CASIQHPGTGQFF. The CDR3 region has the DNA TGTGCCAGCATCCAACATCCCGGGACAGGGCAGTTCTTC. The V gene is TRBV7-2, the J gene TRBJ2-1; 8 nucleotides align to TRBD1. This CDR3 spans 13 amino acids. In germline, CDR1 is SGHTA, CDR2 FQGNSA. The V segment lost 7 bases and the J segment 12 bases; nucleotides outside the gene matches: 11.

The chain has TRBV13 and TRBJ1-6; tentative D call: TRBD1 (6 bases). V lost 5 bases, J lost 0 bases, and 20 bases lay in between. CDR1 is PRHDT, CDR2 FYEKMQ, per germline (reference sequence). This CDR3 spans 19 amino acids. The DNA for the CDR3 is TGTGCCAGCAGCGGATCACAGGGATCCGCGAGCTCCTATAATTCACCCCTCCACTTT. It translates to CASSGSQGSASSYNSPLHF.

The chain is built from TRBV19 and TRBJ1-1; D remains ambiguous. Germline V gene lookup returns CDR1 LNHDA and CDR2 SQIVND (reference sequence). The CDR3 sequence is 13 residues long. With 3 bases removed from V and 4 bases from J, the gap between germline ends came to 9 bases. CDR3 protein: CASSMIGSTEAFF. CDR3 nucleotides: TGTGCCAGTAGTATGATTGGGAGCACTGAAGCTTTCTTT.

This clone occurred once. This sequence joins TRBV19 and TRBJ2-2; 9 bases map to TRBD2. The CDR3 is 18 residues long. V dropped 6 bases and J dropped 0; count of bases not matched to a gene: 11. Germline V gives CDR1 LNHDA, CDR2 SQIVND (reference sequence). The CDR3 reads CASRLKPAGGPNTGELFF. The CDR3 DNA is TGTGCCAGTAGACTCAAGCCAGCGGGGGGACCGAACACCGGGGAGCTGTTTTTT.

This clone was counted once. The chain uses TRBV7-2 and TRBJ1-3, with a possible D match to TRBD1 (6 bases). The germline V gene has CDR1 SGHTA and CDR2 FQGNSA. The length of the CDR3 is 15 residues. V lost 4 bases and J 0 bases, leaving 10 bases between the germline ends. The DNA of the CDR3 is TGTGCCAGCAGCTCACAGGGTGGCTCTGGAAACACCATATATTTT. Its protein is CASSSQGGSGNTIYF.

J is TRBJ2-2 and V is TRBV10-3; 8 positions agree with TRBD1. From germline, CDR1 is ENHRY and CDR2 SYGVKD. There are 16 residues in the CDR3. V was clipped by 3 bases and J by 5 bases; unmatched bases: 8. CDR3 sequence: CAISEGRGLGTGELFF. CDR3 coding DNA: TGTGCCATCAGTGAAGGCAGGGGGCTGGGAACCGGGGAGCTGTTTTTT.

Notes on this clone: One end of the junction does not line up with germline, which may come from a read error. Other DNA sequences in the sample encode the same CDR3. The rearrangement links TRBV11-2 to TRBJ2-3, with D possibly matching TRBD2 (5 bases). Germline-derived CDR1 and CDR2 are SGHAT and FQNNGV. The CDR3 runs to 12 residues. In DNA, the CDR3 is TGTGCCAGCAGCTCTAGCACAGATACGCAATATTTT. The encoded protein is CASSSSTDTQYF.

The genes are TRBV19 and TRBJ1-4, with D possibly TRBD1 on 6 matching bases. The ends were cut back, 7 bases at V and 8 bases at J, with 20 bases in the middle. The CDR3 loop spans 15 amino acids. Per the germline V gene, CDR1 is LNHDA and CDR2 is SQIVND (reference sequence). The CDR3 sequence: CASTPNRGFEEKLFF. CDR3 DNA sequence: TGTGCCAGTACCCCAAATAGGGGGTTTGAGGAAAAACTGTTTTTT.

The gene calls are TRBV19 and TRBJ2-1; D uncertain. Trimming left V 1 base short and J 0 bases short, with 7 bases between. Germline loops: CDR1 LNHDA, CDR2 SQIVND (reference sequence). The CDR3 consists of 15 residues. The CDR3 DNA reads TGTGCCAGTAGTATAGCAGCGAACTCCTACAATGAGCAGTTCTTC. As protein: CASSIAANSYNEQFF.

The chain combines TRBV6-5 with TRBJ1-2; D unresolved. Trimming stripped 10 bases from V and 6 bases from J, with 18 bases between. The germline V gene has CDR1 MNHEY and CDR2 SVGAGI. The CDR3 runs to 13 residues. CDR3 in amino acids: CAIAPTRDNGYTF. The CDR3 DNA reads as TGTGCCATAGCCCCAACGAGGGATAATGGCTACACCTTC.

The V and J genes are TRBV20-1 and TRBJ1-2; unclear D gene. The CDR3 totals 12 residues. V was cut by 3 bases and J by 2 bases, with 7 bases left in between. CDR1 is DFQATT, CDR2 SNEGSKA, per germline (reference sequence). CDR3 in amino acids: CSASASNYGYTF. In DNA form, the CDR3 reads TGCAGTGCTAGTGCGAGCAACTATGGCTACACCTTC.

The V gene is TRBV5-1, the J gene TRBJ1-2, with unresolved D. The CDR3 is made up of 18 amino acids. The V end was cut by 0 bases, the J end by 8 bases, with 26 bases between. From germline, CDR1 is SGHRS and CDR2 YFSETQ. The CDR3 loop is CASSLGPKDRVSLYGYTF. For the CDR3, the DNA is TGCGCCAGCAGCTTGGGCCCTAAAGACCGGGTCTCCCTGTACGGCTACACCTTC.

The chain joins TRBV18 to TRBJ2-1; 9 nucleotides line up with TRBD1. The CDR3 loop spans 13 amino acids. Germline-derived CDR1 and CDR2 are KGHSH and LQKENI. Germline trimming cut 3 bases from V and 6 bases from J; bases unmatched to any gene: 0. The CDR3: CASSPTGGNEQFF. The CDR3 nucleotides are TGTGCCAGCTCACCGACAGGGGGCAATGAGCAGTTCTTC. The complete variable domain, with remaining parts taken from reference TRBV18 and TRBJ2-1, reads NAGVMQNPRHLVRRRGQEARLRCSPMKGHSHVYWYRQLPEEGLKFMVYLQKENIIDESGMPKERFSAEFPKEGPSILRIQQVVRGDSAAYFCASSPTGGNEQFFGPGTRLTVL.

This chain links TRBV21-1 with TRBJ1-1. TRBV21-1 is listed as a pseudogene. CDR3 size: 15 residues. The CDR3 DNA reads as TGTGCCAGAACCCTCTCGGGGGTTTGGGTCGCTGAAGCTTTCTTT. This codes for CARTLSGVWVAEAFF.